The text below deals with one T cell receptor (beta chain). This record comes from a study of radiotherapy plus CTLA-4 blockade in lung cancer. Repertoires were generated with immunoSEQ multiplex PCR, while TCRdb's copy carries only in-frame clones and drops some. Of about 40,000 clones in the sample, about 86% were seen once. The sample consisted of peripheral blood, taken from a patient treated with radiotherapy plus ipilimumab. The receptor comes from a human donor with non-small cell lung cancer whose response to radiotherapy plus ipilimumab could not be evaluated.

The CDR3 is CATNSQKNIQYF. The DNA for the CDR3 is TGTGCCACCAACAGCCAGAAAAACATTCAGTACTTC. The chain joins TRBV15 to TRBJ2-4, with no clear D. Germline V gene data show CDR1 as LNHNV and CDR2 as YYDKDF (reference sequence). V gave up 7 bases and J gave up 4 bases, with 8 bases separating them. The CDR3 contains 12 residues. The entire variable domain, with the rest obtained from reference TRBV15 and TRBJ2-4, is as follows: DAMVIQNPRYQVTQFGKPVTLSCSQTLNHNVMYWYQQKSSQAPKLLFHYYDKDFNNEADTPDNFQSRRPNTSFCFLDIRSPGLGDTAMYLCATNSQKNIQYFGAGTRLSVL.